The sequence of this TCR beta chain was determined in a study of cytomegalovirus exposure and HLA in healthy donors. CDR3 length: 15 residues. The J segment lost 4 bases and the V segment lost 5 bases, leaving 8 bases of the junction unmatched. Germline values: CDR1 SNHLY, CDR2 FYNNEI. The PCR contained 60 Vbeta and 13 Jbeta primers. Assay used: immunoSEQ multiplex PCR; TCRdb lists only in-frame clones, some missing. Of some 200,000 clones in the sample, approximately 84% were seen once. The sample taken for sequencing was PBMCs. V and J are TRBV2 and TRBJ2-1; 7 nucleotides agree with TRBD1. This TCR derives from a man aged 50 or older in good health and CMV-seronegative. The CDR3 nucleotides read TGTGCCAGCAGTTATTCCGGGACAGAATACAATGAGCAGTTCTTC. Amino acid sequence: CASSYSGTEYNEQFF.